Described below is a single T cell receptor (beta chain) sequence and its context. Its antigen is not identified. The treatment is: oral pan-JAK inhibitor, 5-10 mg twice daily. This record comes from a study of CD8+ T cells in alopecia areata. About the research overall: Tofacitinib ran for 6 to 18 months before 6 months off drug. Scoring treated patients' severity relied on the percentage of scalp area affected.

The CDR3 is 12 amino acids. Germline CDR1 and CDR2: GTSNPN and SVGIG (reference sequence). V was clipped by 6 bases and J by 0 bases, with 9 bases between them. Study-wide results and limits: Clonality in the scalp and expanded CD8+ clones ranked among the top 100 were significantly decreased by tofacitinib. Lesional tissue from the scalp (especially in alopecia totalis/universalis) showed higher clonality than normal scalp.

cDNA reverse transcribed from extracted RNA served as the sequencing template. Only in-frame clones appear in the TCRdb table, and some are missing; sequencing was by immunoSEQ multiplex PCR. Here the sample spans some 110,000 clones, roughly 50% being singletons. This clonotype was sampled from a human donor with alopecia areata. The material was CD8+ T cells sorted from blood, obtained at week 24, from a patient treated with tofacitinib. The rearrangement links TRBV30 to TRBJ2-7; D is unclear. CDR3 in amino acids: CACLTHSYEQYF. DNA of the CDR3: TGTGCCTGCTTGACGCACTCCTACGAGCAGTACTTC. Drawing the rest from reference TRBV30 and TRBJ2-7, the complete variable domain is SQTIHQWPATLVQPVGSPLSLECTVEGTSNPNLYWYRQAAGRGLQLLFYSVGIGQISSEVPQNLSASRPQDRQFILSSKKLLLSDSGFYLCACLTHSYEQYFGPGTRLTVT.